This is a list of T cell receptor beta chains from one sample in a study of blood T cells in healthy people across ages. TCRdb used MiXCR to reprocess the 5' RACE reads, holding one entry per CDR3 protein. The profile shows some 1.5 million distinct CDR3 sequences, about 42% of them singletons. Sequencing was performed on blood. All receptors derive from a woman between 18 and 30 years old in good health. The CDR3 runs from the conserved cysteine through the conserved F or W. Each record gives: clone size, J gene, V gene, D gene, CDR3 DNA, CDR3 protein. A D gene is named only where the DNA matches it firmly. The size of a clone is reported for some rows only, either as once, few or many, or as a class for expanded clones.

>NA|TRBJ2-5|TRBV20-1|NA
TGCAGTGCTAGAGATAGGGTAGGGTACTTC
CSARDRVGYF
>NA|TRBJ2-1|TRBV7-2|NA
TGTGCCAGCAGCGCGGACGGGCTCTCCTACAATGAGCAGTTCTTC
CASSADGLSYNEQFF
>NA|TRBJ1-1|TRBV21-1|NA
TGTGCCAGCAGCAAAGTGTGGGGGGGCAACACTGAAGCTTTCTTT
CASSKVWGGNTEAFF
>NA|TRBJ2-2|TRBV2|TRBD2
TGTGCCAGCAGTCCCCCCAGCGGGAGTAGGGTCGGGGAGCTGTTTTTT
CASSPPSGSRVGELFF
>NA|TRBJ1-5|TRBV10-3|TRBD1
TGTGCCATCAGTTCTGGACAGGGGAGTCAGCCCCAGCATTTT
CAISSGQGSQPQHF
>NA|TRBJ2-7|TRBV7-2|NA
TGTGCCAGCAGCTTAGGTACGTATTCCTACGAGCAGTACTTC
CASSLGTYSYEQYF
>few|TRBJ2-3|TRBV6-5|NA
TGTGCCAGCAGCTATTCCGGGACGAGCACAGATACGCAGTATTTT
CASSYSGTSTDTQYF
>NA|TRBJ2-1|TRBV7-9|NA
TGTGCCAGCAGCTTGACCGGGACCGGGCAGTTCTTC
CASSLTGTGQFF
>few|TRBJ1-2|TRBV20-1|TRBD1
TGCAGTGCTAAGTCCGGGACAGGGTTCGGTAACTATGGCTACACCTTC
CSAKSGTGFGNYGYTF
>NA|TRBJ2-7|TRBV7-9|NA
TGTGCCAGCACCCCGATAAGGGGACCCCCCGGGGAGCAGTACTTC
CASTPIRGPPGEQYF
>NA|TRBJ2-1|TRBV5-1|NA
TGCGCCAGCAGTAATCCTCCTGTCCGACAGCGAGGCTACAATGAGCAGTTCTTC
CASSNPPVRQRGYNEQFF
>NA|TRBJ2-2|TRBV29-1|NA
TGCAGCGTTGAGGAGTCGGTCACCGGGGAGCTGTTTTTT
CSVEESVTGELFF
>NA|TRBJ2-5|TRBV20-1|TRBD2
TGCAGTGCTAGAGGGTTCCTAGCGGGGGATGAGACCCAGTACTTC
CSARGFLAGDETQYF
>NA|TRBJ2-5|TRBV15|NA
TGTGCCACCAGTTTCCTGCTAGGGCGCGAGACCCAGTACTTC
CATSFLLGRETQYF
>NA|TRBJ1-2|TRBV6-5|NA
TGTGCCAGCAGTGCCACCTCCGGGAATAACTATGGCTACACCTTC
CASSATSGNNYGYTF
>NA|TRBJ2-1|TRBV29-1|TRBD2
TGCAGCGTTGGAGGACGACTAGCGGAAGACAATGAGCAGTTCTTC
CSVGGRLAEDNEQFF
>few|TRBJ2-7|TRBV12-3/TRBV12-4|NA
TGTGCCAGCAGTTTAAGCCCCACAGGGCTCTACGAGCAGTACTTC
CASSLSPTGLYEQYF
>NA|TRBJ2-3|TRBV10-3|NA
TGTGCCACCAGTCCGAGGAGCACAGATACGCAGTATTTT
CATSPRSTDTQYF
>few|TRBJ1-5|TRBV6-2/TRBV6-3|TRBD1
TGTGCCAGCAGTCATTTCCCAGGGGGCGTAAGGGGCAATCAGCCCCAGCATTTT
CASSHFPGGVRGNQPQHF
>NA|TRBJ2-3|TRBV12-3/TRBV12-4|TRBD2
TGTGCCAGCAGGTCACAGCTAGGGACTAGCAGTGCAGATACGCAGTATTTT
CASRSQLGTSSADTQYF
>few|TRBJ2-5|TRBV5-1|NA
TGCGCCAGCAGCTTGGAGGGACCAGAGACCCAGTACTTC
CASSLEGPETQYF
>NA|TRBJ1-2|TRBV13|NA
TGTGCCAGCAGCTTAGGCACGGAAAAAGTAGATGGCTACACCTTC
CASSLGTEKVDGYTF
>many|TRBJ2-7|TRBV6-5|NA
TGTGCCAGCAGACACACCTCCAGACAGTACGAGCAGTACTTC
CASRHTSRQYEQYF
>few|TRBJ2-5|TRBV11-2|NA
TGTGCCAGCTTAAGGGCCCCTGCGGGGCAAGAGACCCAGTACTTC
CASLRAPAGQETQYF
>NA|TRBJ2-1|TRBV18|TRBD2
TGTGCCAGCTCACCACGGACTAGCGGGCACAATGAGCAGTTCTTC
CASSPRTSGHNEQFF
>many|TRBJ2-5|TRBV10-3|NA
TGTGCCATCAGTGAATGGGCCCTGGGGGTTGAGACCCAGTACTTC
CAISEWALGVETQYF
>few|TRBJ1-1|TRBV12-3/TRBV12-4|NA
TGTGCCAGCAGCGACGGCTTGGGGTACAGATCTAACACTGAAGCTTTCTTT
CASSDGLGYRSNTEAFF
>many|TRBJ1-2|TRBV6-6|NA
TGTGCCAGCAGTTACTCGGCGGCTAACTATGGCTACACCTTC
CASSYSAANYGYTF
>NA|TRBJ1-5|TRBV6-5|NA
TGTGCCAGCAGTTTGGGCAGGGGAGAGGGCAATCAGCCCCAGCATTTT
CASSLGRGEGNQPQHF
>NA|TRBJ1-2|TRBV12-3/TRBV12-4|TRBD1
TGTGCCAGCAGTTTCCGCGGGACAGGGGAAAGTGGCTACACCTTC
CASSFRGTGESGYTF
>NA|TRBJ1-5|TRBV12-3/TRBV12-4|NA
TGTGCCAGCAGTCAATCCTATAGCAATCAGCCCCAGCATTTT
CASSQSYSNQPQHF
>few|TRBJ2-7|TRBV6-6|NA
TGTGCCAGCACCCCGAGGGGGGGCGAGCAGTACTTC
CASTPRGGEQYF
>NA|TRBJ1-2|TRBV5-6|NA
TGTGCCAGCAGCTTTCCCCCCAGACGGGGCTACACCTTC
CASSFPPRRGYTF
>NA|TRBJ2-1|TRBV29-1|NA
TGCAGCGCGGATCGGTTAGGTGGGTTTCGAGACAATGAGCAGTTCTTC
CSADRLGGFRDNEQFF
>NA|TRBJ2-1|TRBV12-3/TRBV12-4|NA
TGTGCCAGCAGCCCAACGGGACTCCCATACAATGAGCAGTTCTTC
CASSPTGLPYNEQFF
>few|TRBJ2-1|TRBV7-9|TRBD1
TGTGCCAGCAGCAACCGGGACAGACCAACCTACAATGAGCAGTTCTTC
CASSNRDRPTYNEQFF
>NA|TRBJ1-4|TRBV29-1|NA
TGCAGCGTCTCAGGGTTCGGTAATGAAAAACTGTTTTTT
CSVSGFGNEKLFF
>NA|TRBJ1-2|TRBV7-3|NA
TGTGCCAGCAGCTCATCAGGGTCCTATGGCTACACCTTC
CASSSSGSYGYTF
>few|TRBJ1-4|TRBV10-3|NA
TGTGCCATAGGATCAACTAATGAAAAACTGTTTTTT
CAIGSTNEKLFF
>NA|TRBJ2-3|TRBV20-1|NA
TGCAGTGCTAGAGATCGGCGCGAATTTACCGATACGCAGTATTTT
CSARDRREFTDTQYF
>NA|TRBJ1-6|TRBV7-6|NA
TGTGCCAGCAGCTTACGGGGAAGCTCCTATAATTCACCCCTCCTCTTT
CASSLRGSSYNSPLLF
>NA|TRBJ1-2|TRBV20-1|NA
TGCAGTGCTAGAAGGCAGACCTATGGCTACACCTTC
CSARRQTYGYTF
>NA|TRBJ2-2|TRBV29-1|NA
TGCAGCGTTCAGGGGCCCTACACCGGGGAGCTGTTTTTT
CSVQGPYTGELFF
>NA|TRBJ1-1|TRBV6-5|NA
TGTGCCAGCAAAGTACCGGGAACCACTGAAGCTTTCTTT
CASKVPGTTEAFF
>few|TRBJ1-5|TRBV27|NA
TGTGCCAGCAGCCCTGTGCGGGGGGCAGGCAATCAGCCCCAGCATTTT
CASSPVRGAGNQPQHF
>NA|TRBJ2-1|TRBV12-3/TRBV12-4|NA
TGTGCCAGCGCCAGACCCCCTACAGTTGAGCAGTTCTTC
CASARPPTVEQFF
>NA|TRBJ1-5|TRBV20-1|NA
TGCAGTGCTAGAGCTAGTTATAGCAATCAGCCCCAGCATTTT
CSARASYSNQPQHF
>once|TRBJ2-7|TRBV28|TRBD1
TGTGCCAGCAGTTTCCTCCCAGGGGGCTACGAGCAGTACTTC
CASSFLPGGYEQYF
>NA|TRBJ1-1|TRBV12-5|NA
TGTGCTAGTGGTGCGTCCGCAGGGAACACTGAAGCTTTCTTT
CASGASAGNTEAFF
>many|TRBJ2-1|TRBV10-3|TRBD1
TGTGCCATCAGTGAGTCGGGGACAGGGTACTACAATGAGCAGTTCTTC
CAISESGTGYYNEQFF
>NA|TRBJ2-7|TRBV28|TRBD1
TGTGCCAGCATCCACTCGACAGGGTTGTTGGCCGAGCAGTACTTC
CASIHSTGLLAEQYF
>NA|TRBJ1-1|TRBV12-3/TRBV12-4|TRBD1
TGTGCCAGCAGGCGAGGACAGGGATACACTGAAGCTTTCTTT
CASRRGQGYTEAFF
>NA|TRBJ2-1|TRBV6-5|NA
TGTGCCAGCAGTTACTCCCAGGAGTCCCACTACAATGAGCAGTTCTTC
CASSYSQESHYNEQFF
>NA|TRBJ2-7|TRBV28|TRBD1
TGTGCCAGCAGTTTCACAGGGGGGTTCGAGCAGTACTTC
CASSFTGGFEQYF
>NA|TRBJ2-1|TRBV4-2|NA
TGTGCCAGCAGCCAGCAAGAAGGTTACAATGAGCAGTTCTTC
CASSQQEGYNEQFF
>NA|TRBJ1-1|TRBV2|NA
TGTGCCAGCAGAAACAGCGAACTGGTCACTGAAGCTTTCTTT
CASRNSELVTEAFF
>NA|TRBJ1-2|TRBV7-8|NA
TGTGCCAGCAGCTTAGCGGGTCCGAGGAACTATGGCTACACCTTC
CASSLAGPRNYGYTF
>few|TRBJ2-6|TRBV5-1|TRBD1
TGCGCCAGCAGCTATCAGGGGGCGGCTGGGGCCAACGTCCTGACTTTC
CASSYQGAAGANVLTF
>NA|TRBJ2-1|TRBV6-2/TRBV6-3|TRBD1
TGTGCCAGCAGTTTTCTCCCGGGACAGGGTCGGGGTATTAGGAATGAGCAGTTCTTC
CASSFLPGQGRGIRNEQFF